Listed below are T cell receptor beta chains from one sample, sequenced in a study of T cell responses to AZD1222 COVID-19 vaccine. TCRdb's copy holds only in-frame clones and misses some; the assay was immunoSEQ multiplex PCR. Here the sample spans over 60,000 clones, about 80% being singletons. The sequences come from peripheral blood, collected 28 days after the second AZD1222 dose. The receptors were gathered from an adult who received the AZD1222 COVID-19 vaccine. The CDR3 runs from the conserved cysteine through the conserved F or W. Only some rows state a clone size, as once, few, many or a class for expanded clones.

>once|TRBV3-1/TRBV3-2|TRBJ1-1
CASSRLDSGGTEAFF
>-|TRBV7-9|TRBJ1-2
CASRAVNREYGYTF
>-|TRBV9|TRBJ2-1
CASSVTAGGINNEQFF
>-|TRBV18|TRBJ2-5
CASSPGTEETQYF
>-|TRBV6-5|TRBJ2-2
CASSLRDLAAGELFF
>-|TRBV5-6|TRBJ1-2
CASSPDSNYGYTF
>-|TRBV21-1|TRBJ2-7
CASRTPLGSPAGEQYF
>-|TRBV5-1|TRBJ2-1
CASSQGGPRDEQFF
>-|TRBV19|TRBJ2-3
CASTERAGLAGAADTQYF
>-|TRBV6-5|TRBJ2-5
CASRRGGGETQYF
>-|TRBV6-1|TRBJ1-2
CASSEGQWYGYTF
>-|TRBV6-4|TRBJ2-7
CASSPTGNSYEQYF
>-|TRBV6-2/TRBV6-3|TRBJ1-1
CASSRPGTGVSTEAFF
>once|TRBV3-1/TRBV3-2|TRBJ1-2
CASRSRGGDGGYTF
>-|TRBV25-1|TRBJ1-1
CASSELGPTTEAFF
>-|TRBV21-1|TRBJ2-1
CASSKDLAGSSYNEQFF
>few|TRBV25-1|TRBJ1-5
CASSESGIQPQHF
>-|TRBV6-5|TRBJ2-5
CASRMDREQETQYF
>once|TRBV7-9|TRBJ1-2
CASSLGGRVNGYTF
>-|TRBV12-3/TRBV12-4|TRBJ1-5
CASTPGGQPQHF
>-|TRBV15|TRBJ1-2
CATSRGRDYGYTF
>-|TRBV30|TRBJ1-3
CAWSVGGSGNTIYF
>-|TRBV19|TRBJ2-5
CASSMRVQETQYF
>-|TRBV20-1|TRBJ2-3
CSAGGTDTQYF
>-|TRBV6-5|TRBJ1-1
CASSYGSGLVNTEAFF
>-|TRBV19|TRBJ1-1
CASSMGRRNTEAFF
>medium-sized|TRBV18|TRBJ1-5
CASSLTGGRNQPQHF
>-|TRBV11-3|TRBJ2-3
CASSSGGASTDTQYF
>-|TRBV19|TRBJ1-2
CASTPPQGRTYGYTF
>once|TRBV6-2/TRBV6-3|TRBJ2-2
CASSYGVAGITGELFF
>-|TRBV7-2|TRBJ1-2
CASRMSGTGGNGDYGYTF